The clone carrying this TCR beta chain appeared many times. Assay: immunoSEQ multiplex PCR; the TCRdb copy retains only in-frame clones and omits some. The profile shows approximately 460,000 clones, 77% of them singletons. These data belong to a study of shared clonotypes between healthy human individuals. This TCR was recovered from a woman in her thirties or forties in good health. Some clones in this sample may be carry-over from other donors' samples. The sample comprised PBMCs.

CDR3 residues: CASTLPTSGTQYF. The CDR3 DNA reads TGTGCCAGCACCTTACCAACGTCGGGTACGCAGTATTTT. The chain employs TRBV28 and TRBJ2-3; no reliable D call. Trimming left V 7 bases short and J 8 bases short, with 16 bases between. The CDR3 sequence is 13 residues long. Germline V gene data show CDR1 as MDHEN and CDR2 as SYDVKM.